Below are 21 T cell receptor beta chains sequenced from a single sample in a study of blood T cell repertoires in COVID-19. Method: immunoSEQ multiplex PCR; TCRdb's copy keeps in-frame clones and lacks some. The sample records approximately 140,000 clones, roughly 82% being singletons. Sequenced: peripheral blood. Source of these receptors: an elderly man with acute or convalescent COVID-19.

This chain uses TRBV14 with TRBJ2-1, with a weak D call TRBD1 (5 bases). Germline V gives CDR1 SGHDN, CDR2 FVKESK. V gave up 1 base and J gave up 1 base, with 8 bases separating them. The CDR3 spans 15 residues. CDR3 sequence: CASSQAQGSYNEQFF. The DNA of the CDR3 is TGTGCCAGCAGCCAAGCGCAGGGTTCCTACAATGAGCAGTTCTTC.

The genes are TRBV19 and TRBJ2-1; weak D call: TRBD1 (5 bases). V gave up 5 bases and J gave up 8 bases, with 10 bases separating them. The CDR3 has 12 residues. The germline V gene has CDR1 LNHDA and CDR2 SQIVND (reference sequence). CDR3 nucleotides: TGTGCCAGTAGTCGGATACAGGATGAGCAGTTCTTC. Translated, it gives CASSRIQDEQFF.

This chain uses TRBV5-1 with TRBJ2-5, with D perhaps matching TRBD2 (5 bases). V lost 1 base to trimming and J lost 2 bases, with 6 bases between them. CDR1 and CDR2 (germline): SGHRS, YFSETQ. The CDR3 spans 13 residues. The CDR3 coding sequence is TGCGCCAGCAGCTTGCGGGGTCAAGAGACCCAGTACTTC. It yields the protein CASSLRGQETQYF.

Details on this clone: The same CDR3 is also encoded by other DNA sequences in this sample. The chain recombines TRBV20-1 with TRBJ1-1; unclear D gene. Germline-derived CDR1 and CDR2 are DFQATT and SNEGSKA (reference sequence). The CDR3 runs 11 residues. V was trimmed by 3 bases and J by 2 bases, leaving 4 bases between them. DNA of the CDR3: TGCAGTGCTAGGAGAAACACTGAAGCTTTCTTT. Protein product: CSARRNTEAFF.

V is TRBV19 and J is TRBJ1-6; 8 nucleotides align to TRBD1. Germline loops: CDR1 LNHDA, CDR2 SQIVND (reference sequence). This CDR3 has 15 amino acids. Trimming at V came to 5 bases and at J to 7 bases, leaving 7 bases not matched to a gene. The CDR3 DNA sequence: TGTGCCAGTAGTTTACGGACAGGGAAAAATTCACCCCTCCACTTT. Amino acids: CASSLRTGKNSPLHF.

The V gene is TRBV19, the J gene TRBJ1-1; no reliable D call. The CDR3 loop spans 15 amino acids. Germline V gene sequence: CDR1 LNHDA, CDR2 SQIVND (reference sequence). Trimming stripped 0 bases from V and 0 bases from J, with 8 bases between. In DNA form, the CDR3 reads TGTGCCAGTAGTATAGATTCGAGCATGAACACTGAAGCTTTCTTT. Residues: CASSIDSSMNTEAFF.

DNA of the CDR3: TGTGCCAGCAGCCCGGTTACTGGGGCCAACGTCCTGACTTTC. It translates to CASSPVTGANVLTF. The chain combines TRBV11-2 with TRBJ2-6; the D is unclear. In germline, CDR1 is SGHAT, CDR2 FQNNGV. The CDR3 totals 14 residues. With 5 bases removed from V and 2 bases from J, the gap between germline ends came to 7 bases.

This clone was counted a single time. The J gene is TRBJ1-1, the V gene TRBV2; D is uncertain. Trimming took 2 bases from V and 2 from J, leaving 9 bases between them. CDR1 and CDR2 (germline): SNHLY, FYNNEI. The CDR3 contains 14 residues. CDR3 in DNA: TGTGCCAGCAGTGAACTCGCAGTCAACACTGAAGCTTTCTTT. Its protein product is CASSELAVNTEAFF.

This chain joins TRBV6-6 and TRBJ2-3, with 14 nucleotides matching TRBD2. In germline, CDR1 is MNHNY, CDR2 SVGAGI (reference sequence). The CDR3 contains 17 residues. The J segment lost 6 bases and the V segment lost 5 bases, leaving 10 bases of the junction unmatched. The CDR3, as DNA: TGTGCCAGCAGTCCCCTGGAGACTAGCGGGGGGGCGGATACGCAGTATTTT. It codes for CASSPLETSGGADTQYF.

This clone has just one count. J is TRBJ2-1 and V is TRBV3-1 (or the pseudogene TRBV3-2); TRBD2 agrees at 7 bases. The length of the CDR3 is 11 residues. V lost 3 bases and J lost 13; bases outside the gene matches: 3. Germline lookup yields CDR1 LGHDT and CDR2 YNNKEL (reference sequence). Written as DNA, the CDR3 is TGTGCCAGCAGCCAGGGAGGGGCTCAGTTCTTC. It codes for CASSQGGAQFF.

The chain carries TRBV6-5 and TRBJ2-3; D perhaps matches TRBD2 (5 bases). The CDR3 is 13 amino acids. Germline CDR1 reads MNHEY; CDR2 reads SVGAGI. Trimming shortened V by 3 bases and J by 5 bases, and 9 bases separated the two germline ends. CDR3 loop: CASSYLSGDTQYF. The CDR3 region has the DNA TGTGCCAGCAGTTATCTCAGCGGAGATACGCAGTATTTT.

The V call is TRBV5-8, the J call TRBJ2-3, with D unresolved. The ends were cut back, 9 bases at V and 0 bases at J, with 14 bases in the middle. CDR1 is SGHTS, CDR2 YDEGEE, per germline. The CDR3 length is 14 residues. CDR3 residues: CATRGGFSTDTQYF. CDR3 bases: TGTGCCACCCGAGGTGGTTTTAGCACAGATACGCAGTATTTT.

V and J are TRBV7-3 and TRBJ2-2, with D possibly being TRBD1 (5 bases). In germline, CDR1 is SGHTA, CDR2 FQGTGA. This CDR3 has 14 residues. V was clipped by 3 bases and J by 13 bases, with 18 bases between them. The CDR3 nucleotides are TGTGCCAGCAGCTTGGGGATCGACAGCTCGCCGCTGTTTTTT. This encodes CASSLGIDSSPLFF.

V and J are TRBV9 and TRBJ2-5; 8 nucleotides agree with TRBD2. The CDR3 is made up of 15 amino acids. J lost 5 bases, V lost 4 bases, and 10 bases had no gene match. CDR1 is SGDLS, CDR2 YYNGEE, per germline. This CDR3 is CASSPRLAGRETQYF. CDR3 DNA: TGTGCCAGCAGCCCCCGTTTAGCGGGGAGGGAGACCCAGTACTTC.

This clone was found many times. V is TRBV27 and J is TRBJ2-7, with 10 bases that match TRBD1. The CDR3 runs 14 residues. Germline loops: CDR1 MNHEY, CDR2 SMNVEV (reference sequence). The junction had 6 bases not matched to a gene; V was cut back by 6 bases and J by 4 bases. CDR3 sequence (DNA): TGTGCCAGCAGGATCGACAGGGGGCCGTACGAGCAGTACTTC. This sequence encodes CASRIDRGPYEQYF.

The genes are TRBV7-2 and TRBJ2-5; 13 positions agree with TRBD2. After removal of 5 bases from V and 4 bases from J, the junction contained 4 bases not matched to a gene. This CDR3 comprises 15 residues. Germline assignment: CDR1 SGHTA and CDR2 FQGNSA. The CDR3 coding sequence is TGTGCCAGCAGCCCAAGGACTAGCGGGGGAGAGACCCAGTACTTC. It encodes CASSPRTSGGETQYF.

V and J are TRBV7-3 and TRBJ2-7; D gene uncertain. Germline lookup yields CDR1 SGHTA and CDR2 FQGTGA. Between the trimmed V and J ends, which lost 6 bases and 6 bases, there was a span of 15 bases. The CDR3 consists of 13 residues. The CDR3 reads CASSWSEASEQYF. In nucleotides, the CDR3 is TGTGCCAGCAGTTGGTCTGAGGCCTCCGAGCAGTACTTC.

The chain is built from TRBV28 and TRBJ2-5; 7 nucleotides align to TRBD1. CDR1 and CDR2 from the germline V gene are MDHEN and SYDVKM. Trimming cost V 6 bases and J 4 bases; bases outside gene matches: 11. This CDR3 is 15 amino acids long. The CDR3 DNA reads TGTGCCAGCAGCCTTCCTAACAGGGGCGGAGAGACCCAGTACTTC. Amino acid sequence: CASSLPNRGGETQYF.

The chain has TRBV27 and TRBJ1-3; D unresolved. Germline CDR1 and CDR2: MNHEY and SMNVEV (reference sequence). Trimming left V 3 bases short and J 6 bases short, with 9 bases between. The CDR3 has 13 amino acids. CDR3 DNA: TGTGCCAGCAGTTTGGGCAGAGCAAACACCATATATTTT. This sequence encodes CASSLGRANTIYF.

V is TRBV24-1 and J is TRBJ1-1; D not certain. CDR3 length: 13 residues. Trimming pared 3 bases from V and 3 bases from J, leaving 7 bases between. Germline V gene lookup returns CDR1 KGHDR and CDR2 SFDVKD. Here the CDR3 reads CATSDTDYTEAFF. CDR3 in DNA: TGTGCCACCAGTGATACGGACTACACTGAAGCTTTCTTT.

This chain's CDR3 is CASNKWGSTDTQYF. In nucleotides, the CDR3 is TGTGCCAGTAATAAATGGGGCAGCACAGATACGCAGTATTTT. J is TRBJ2-3 and V is TRBV19; maybe TRBD1 (5 bases). Germline assignment: CDR1 LNHDA and CDR2 SQIVND (reference sequence). V lost 7 bases, J lost 0 bases, and 11 bases lay in between. The CDR3 totals 14 residues.